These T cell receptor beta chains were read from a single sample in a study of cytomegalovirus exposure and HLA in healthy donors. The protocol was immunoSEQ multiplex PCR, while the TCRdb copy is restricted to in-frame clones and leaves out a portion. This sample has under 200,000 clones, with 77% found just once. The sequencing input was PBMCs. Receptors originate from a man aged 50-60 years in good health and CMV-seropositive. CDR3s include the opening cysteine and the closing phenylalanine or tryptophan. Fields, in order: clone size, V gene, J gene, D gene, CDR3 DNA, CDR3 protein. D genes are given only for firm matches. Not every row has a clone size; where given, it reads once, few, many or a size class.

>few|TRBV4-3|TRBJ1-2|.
TGCGCCAGCAGCCAAGACCCAGGGAATACTAACTATGGCTACACCTTC
CASSQDPGNTNYGYTF
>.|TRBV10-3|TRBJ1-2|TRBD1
TGTGCCATCAGTGATTTGAGGGACAGCAACTATGGCTACACCTTC
CAISDLRDSNYGYTF
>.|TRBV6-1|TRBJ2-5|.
TGTGCCAGCAGTGAAGCGGGAGGAATGACAGGGTTTGGCCAAGAGACCCAGTACTTC
CASSEAGGMTGFGQETQYF
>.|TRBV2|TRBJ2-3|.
TGTGCCAGCCACCCTCTTGTGGGGGGGCGCGTAGATACGCAGTATTTT
CASHPLVGGRVDTQYF
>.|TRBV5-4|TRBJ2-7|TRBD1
TGTGCCAGCAGCCGGACAGGTTCCGAGCAGTACTTC
CASSRTGSEQYF
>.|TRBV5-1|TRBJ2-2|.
TGCGCCAGCAGCTTTGCAGTTACCGGGGAGCTGTTTTTT
CASSFAVTGELFF
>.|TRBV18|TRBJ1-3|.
TGTGCCAGCTCACCCCGGACTCCTGGTGGAAACACCATATATTTT
CASSPRTPGGNTIYF
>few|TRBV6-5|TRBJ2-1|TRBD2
TGTGCCAGCAGAACCCTAGCGGGGGACAACAATGAGCAGTTCTTC
CASRTLAGDNNEQFF
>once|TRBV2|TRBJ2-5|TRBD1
TGTGCCAGCTTGTTCGACAGGGGCCAAGAGACCCAGTACTTC
CASLFDRGQETQYF
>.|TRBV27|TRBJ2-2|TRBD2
TGTGCCAGCACCAGACTAGCGGTGGGTTTAAACACCGGGGAGCTGTTTTTT
CASTRLAVGLNTGELFF
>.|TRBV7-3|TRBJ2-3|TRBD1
TGTGCCAGCAGCTTAACGACAGGGTCTAGCACAGATACGCAGTATTTT
CASSLTTGSSTDTQYF
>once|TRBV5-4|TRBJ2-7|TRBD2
TGTGCCAGCAGCCCGGCGCGGGGGGGCCGCTACGAGCAGTACTTC
CASSPARGGRYEQYF
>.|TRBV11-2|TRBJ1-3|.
TGTGCCAGCAGCTTACTCAGGGGTGTTATTGGAAACACCATATATTTT
CASSLLRGVIGNTIYF
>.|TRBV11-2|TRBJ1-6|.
TGTGCCAGCAGCTTAGGAGGGGGTCGGTATAATTCACCCCTCCACTTT
CASSLGGGRYNSPLHF
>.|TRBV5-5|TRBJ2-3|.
TGTGCCAGCAGCCCATGGACAGTTCATCGTGGAGATACGCAGTATTTT
CASSPWTVHRGDTQYF
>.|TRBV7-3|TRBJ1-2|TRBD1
TGTGCCAGCAGCTTACCACGGACAGGGAGGGGCTATGGCTACACCTTC
CASSLPRTGRGYGYTF
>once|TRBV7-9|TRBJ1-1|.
TGTGCCAGCAGCTTAGCTAGATCGAACACTGAAGCTTTCTTT
CASSLARSNTEAFF
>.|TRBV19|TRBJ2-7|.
TGTGCCAGTAGTATAGTAGGACAGACCTCCTACGAGCAGTACTTC
CASSIVGQTSYEQYF
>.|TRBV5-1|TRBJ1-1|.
TGCGCCAGCAGCTTGGAGCATCGTAGTAACACTGAAGCTTTCTTT
CASSLEHRSNTEAFF
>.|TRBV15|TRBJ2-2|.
TGTGCCACCAGCAGAGACAGGGTAGGGGCCGGGGAGCTGTTTTTT
CATSRDRVGAGELFF
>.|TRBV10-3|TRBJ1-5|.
TGTGCCATCAGTGAGGGCCGTTATAGCAATCAGCCCCAGCATTTT
CAISEGRYSNQPQHF
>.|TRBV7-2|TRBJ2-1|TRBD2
TGTGCCAGCACTTGGCGGGGGAACAATGAGCAGTTCTTC
CASTWRGNNEQFF
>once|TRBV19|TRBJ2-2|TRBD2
TGTGCCAGTGGGAGGGGCCGAACCGGGGAGCTGTTTTTT
CASGRGRTGELFF
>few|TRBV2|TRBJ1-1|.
TGTGCCAGCAGTCCGTTGACTGAAGCTTTCTTT
CASSPLTEAFF
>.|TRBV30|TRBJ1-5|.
TGTGCCTGGAGTTCTCTCCCGGGGCCCCAGCATTTT
CAWSSLPGPQHF
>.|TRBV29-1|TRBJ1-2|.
TGCAGCGTTGGGGGGCAGGGCTACACCTTC
CSVGGQGYTF
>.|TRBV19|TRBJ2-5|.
TGTGCCAGTAGTCCCCTCAGCCGGGGGGAGACCCAGTACTTC
CASSPLSRGETQYF
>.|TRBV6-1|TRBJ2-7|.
TGTGCCAGCAGTGAAGCAGCACAGGGATCCCTCTACGAGCAGTACTTC
CASSEAAQGSLYEQYF
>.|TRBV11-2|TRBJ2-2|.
TGTGCCAGCAGCCCCACGAACACCGGGGAGCTGTTTTTT
CASSPTNTGELFF
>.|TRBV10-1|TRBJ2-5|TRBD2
TGCGCCAGCAGTGGACAGCGGGGGGGCGTTGATGAGACCCAGTACTTC
CASSGQRGGVDETQYF